These 19 T cell receptor beta chains were all obtained from the same sample, sequenced in a study of blood T cell repertoires in COVID-19. TCRdb keeps only in-frame clones here, not all; method: immunoSEQ multiplex PCR. Here the sample spans about 360,000 clones, 88% being singletons. The sequenced material came from PBMCs or T cells enriched from blood (not recorded which). The receptors shown here come from a woman in her thirties or forties with acute COVID-19.

In this sample, this clone turned up a few times. The chain has TRBV2 and TRBJ2-7; the match to TRBD1 covers 7 bases. V trimming: 1 base; J trimming: 3 bases; junction bases outside the gene matches: 6. The CDR3 has 15 residues. Germline CDR1 SNHLY, CDR2 FYNNEI. The CDR3 reads CASSEVEGGLYEQYF. The CDR3 DNA reads as TGTGCCAGCAGTGAAGTGGAAGGGGGCCTCTACGAGCAGTACTTC.

The chain carries TRBV29-1 and TRBJ1-1; 7 nucleotides match TRBD1. The J segment lost 5 bases and the V segment lost 5 bases, leaving 8 bases of the junction unmatched. CDR3 length: 13 residues. Germline CDR1 SQVTM, CDR2 ANQGSEA. In nucleotides, the CDR3 is TGCAGCGTTCACGGAGGGGGCGGAACTGAAGCTTTCTTT. Amino acids: CSVHGGGGTEAFF.

This chain links TRBV19 with TRBJ1-2; TRBD1 agrees at 9 bases. This CDR3 contains 15 residues. Germline-derived CDR1 and CDR2 are LNHDA and SQIVND (reference sequence). V was pared by 5 bases and J by 4 bases, with 8 bases of the junction left unmatched. CDR3 loop: CASSHWGQGSYGYTF. The CDR3 nucleotides are TGTGCCAGTAGTCATTGGGGACAGGGAAGCTATGGCTACACCTTC.

The chain carries TRBV27 and TRBJ2-3, with 8 bases lining up with TRBD2. J was trimmed by 2 bases and V by 8 bases; bases with no gene match: 9. The length of the CDR3 is 15 residues. Per the germline V gene, CDR1 is MNHEY and CDR2 is SMNVEV (reference sequence). As DNA, the CDR3 is TGTGCCAGCGGCACGGGGGGGGGCATCACAGATACGCAGTATTTT. It encodes CASGTGGGITDTQYF.

The chain couples TRBV6-5 to TRBJ2-1, with D maybe TRBD2 (6 bases). CDR1 and CDR2 (germline): MNHEY, SVGAGI. The CDR3 is 14 amino acids. V was pared by 4 bases and J by 4 bases, with 11 bases between. The DNA for the CDR3 is TGTGCCAGCAGTTTAGCGGACTTGTACAATGAGCAGTTCTTC. It translates to CASSLADLYNEQFF.

As DNA, the CDR3 is TGTGCCAGCAGTCCAGGTATGGGACAGGGACCCCACACTGAAGCTTTCTTT. Translating gives CASSPGMGQGPHTEAFF. V gene TRBV2 combines with J gene TRBJ1-1; 9 bases map to TRBD1. The CDR3 covers 17 residues. The germline V gene has CDR1 SNHLY and CDR2 FYNNEI. V was pared by 5 bases and J by 3 bases, with 13 bases of the junction left unmatched.

A few counts support this clone. This chain uses TRBV5-1 with TRBJ1-1, with 7 bases identical to TRBD1. Germline V lookup: CDR1 SGHRS, CDR2 YFSETQ. CDR3 length equals 14 residues. Trimming removed 1 base from V and 0 bases from J; junction bases left unmatched: 0. The CDR3 DNA sequence: TGCGCCAGCAGCTTGCAGGGGGTGAACACTGAAGCTTTCTTT. Amino acid sequence: CASSLQGVNTEAFF.

CDR3 in DNA: TGTGCCAGCAGCCAAGCCAGGACAGATTGGAACACTGAAGCTTTCTTT. This encodes CASSQARTDWNTEAFF. The chain recombines TRBV4-2 with TRBJ1-1; a weak D match, TRBD1 (6 bases). This CDR3 has 16 residues. Germline CDR1 is LGHNA and CDR2 is YNFKEQ. Between the trimmed V and J ends, which lost 1 base and 1 base, there was a span of 13 bases.

The chain employs TRBV5-1 and TRBJ1-6; 8 nucleotides align to TRBD1. Germline assignment: CDR1 SGHRS and CDR2 YFSETQ. The CDR3 has 14 residues. V shed 4 bases, J shed 9 bases, and the junction held 6 bases outside the gene matches. CDR3: CASSVDRVGSPLHF. CDR3 nucleotide sequence: TGCGCCAGCAGCGTGGACAGGGTGGGTTCACCCCTCCACTTT.

The chain links TRBV5-1 to TRBJ1-4; TRBD1 might be the D (5 bases). The CDR3 is made up of 15 amino acids. V was trimmed by 2 bases and J by 3 bases, leaving 11 bases between them. CDR1 is SGHRS and CDR2 is YFSETQ in the germline V gene. The CDR3 sequence: CASSLLQGANEKLFF. In nucleotides, the CDR3 is TGCGCCAGCAGCTTATTACAAGGGGCTAATGAAAAACTGTTTTTT.

V gene TRBV20-1 combines with J gene TRBJ1-1; no clear D gene. Trimming cost V 0 bases and J 5 bases, with 4 bases left between them. CDR3 length: 11 amino acids. Germline V gene data show CDR1 as DFQATT and CDR2 as SNEGSKA (reference sequence). CDR3 nucleotides: TGCAGTGCTAGAGATGAGACTGAAGCTTTCTTT. It yields the protein CSARDETEAFF.

V usage is TRBV5-1 and J usage is TRBJ1-2; D is ambiguous. CDR1 SGHRS and CDR2 YFSETQ come from the germline V gene. The ends were cut back, 0 bases at V and 4 bases at J, with 4 bases in the middle. The CDR3 spans 12 residues. This chain's CDR3 is CASSLDTYGYTF. For the CDR3, the DNA is TGCGCCAGCAGCTTGGACACCTATGGCTACACCTTC.

The J gene is TRBJ2-1, the V gene TRBV5-8; D may be TRBD1 (7 bases). The CDR3 length is 16 residues. Trimming stripped 6 bases from V and 7 bases from J, with 23 bases between. CDR1 SGHTS and CDR2 YDEGEE come from the germline V gene. CDR3 region: CASNTNHDREENEQFF. In DNA form, the CDR3 reads TGTGCCAGCAACACTAACCATGACAGGGAGGAGAATGAGCAGTTCTTC. Filled out from reference TRBV5-8 and TRBJ2-1, the complete variable domain reads EAGVTQSPTHLIKTRGQQATLRCSPISGHTSVYWYQQALGLGLQFLLWYDEGEERNRGNFPPRFSGRQFPNYSSELNVNALELEDSALYLCASNTNHDREENEQFFGPGTRLTVL.

The chain employs TRBV6-5 and TRBJ2-7; 11 bases match TRBD1. With V trimmed by 0 bases and J by 6 bases, 4 bases remained unmatched. CDR3 length equals 15 residues. Germline V gene lookup returns CDR1 MNHEY and CDR2 SVGAGI. CDR3 DNA: TGTGCCAGCAGTTACTCCTGGGACAGGGGGGGCGAGCAGTACTTC. It specifies CASSYSWDRGGEQYF.

This clone has a single count. The rearrangement joins TRBV5-1 to TRBJ1-1; D unresolved. V lost 4 bases to trimming and J lost 5 bases, with 6 bases between them. The germline V gene has CDR1 SGHRS and CDR2 YFSETQ. CDR3 length equals 11 residues. This chain's CDR3 is CASSRGTEAFF. CDR3 nucleotides: TGCGCCAGCAGCCGCGGAACTGAAGCTTTCTTT.

This chain joins TRBV7-6 and TRBJ1-5, with 8 bases identical to TRBD1. Unmatched junction bases numbered 6, after V lost 2 bases and J lost 6 bases. Germline CDR1 reads SGHVS; CDR2 reads FNYEAQ. This CDR3 region has 15 residues. The CDR3 loop is CASSLSAGGTQPQHF. The CDR3 bases are TGTGCCAGCAGCTTATCGGCAGGGGGCACTCAGCCCCAGCATTTT. Full variable domain (remainder filled in from reference TRBV7-6 and TRBJ1-5): GAGVSQSPRYKVTKRGQDVALRCDPISGHVSLYWYRQALGQGPEFLTYFNYEAQQDKSGLPNDRFSAERPEGSISTLTIQRTEQRDSAMYRCASSLSAGGTQPQHFGDGTRLSIL.

The chain employs TRBV6-2 or TRBV6-3 and TRBJ2-7; a weak D match, TRBD2 (6 bases). The CDR3 is 15 residues long. V was trimmed by 1 base and J by 5 bases, leaving 15 bases between them. The germline gives CDR1 MNHEY, CDR2 SVGEGT. CDR3 nucleotide sequence: TGTGCCAGCAGTTACTGGGGGGTCGGCTCGGACGAGCAGTACTTC. Encoded protein: CASSYWGVGSDEQYF.

V is TRBV5-1 and J is TRBJ1-2, with 7 bases identical to TRBD1. V gave up 5 bases and J gave up 8 bases; unmatched junction bases: 15. The CDR3 has 15 residues. Germline V CDR1 and CDR2: SGHRS, YFSETQ. The CDR3: CASRLTMGGQPGYTF. The CDR3 nucleotides read TGCGCCAGCAGATTGACGATGGGGGGACAGCCCGGCTACACCTTC.

The chain has TRBV29-1 and TRBJ1-2, with 7 bases identical to TRBD1. Trimming at V came to 8 bases and at J to 8 bases, leaving 14 bases not matched to a gene. CDR1 is SQVTM, CDR2 ANQGSEA, per germline. This CDR3 has 13 residues. DNA of the CDR3: TGCAGCTCCCCGAGCCCAGGGGGTGACGGCTACACCTTC. Protein: CSSPSPGGDGYTF.